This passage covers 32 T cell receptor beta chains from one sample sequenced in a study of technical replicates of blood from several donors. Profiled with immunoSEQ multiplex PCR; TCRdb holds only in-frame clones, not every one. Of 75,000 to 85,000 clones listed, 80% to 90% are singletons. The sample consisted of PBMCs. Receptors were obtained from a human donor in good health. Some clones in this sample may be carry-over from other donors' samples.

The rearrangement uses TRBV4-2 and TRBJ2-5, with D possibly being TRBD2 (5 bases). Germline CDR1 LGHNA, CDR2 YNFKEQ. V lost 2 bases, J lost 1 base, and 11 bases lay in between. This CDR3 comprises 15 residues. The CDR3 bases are TGTGCCAGCAGCCAAATACTAGGGATCCAAGAGACCCAGTACTTC. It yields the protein CASSQILGIQETQYF.

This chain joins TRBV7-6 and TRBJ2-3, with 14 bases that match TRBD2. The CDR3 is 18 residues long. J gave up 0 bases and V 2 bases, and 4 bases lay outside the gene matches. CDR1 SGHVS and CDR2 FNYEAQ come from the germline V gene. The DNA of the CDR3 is TGTGCCAGCAGCTTATACGGGACTAGCGGGGGCAGCACAGATACGCAGTATTTT. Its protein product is CASSLYGTSGGSTDTQYF.

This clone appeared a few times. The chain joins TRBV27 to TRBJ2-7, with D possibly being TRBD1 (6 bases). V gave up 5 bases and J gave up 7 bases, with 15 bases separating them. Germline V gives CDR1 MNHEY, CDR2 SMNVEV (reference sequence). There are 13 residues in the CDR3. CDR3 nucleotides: TGTGCCAGCAGTCAGACAGGCAGATTGGAGCAGTACTTC. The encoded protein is CASSQTGRLEQYF.

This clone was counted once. The CDR3 here is CSVASGPYEQYF. CDR3 nucleotide sequence: TGCAGCGTTGCGTCAGGGCCCTACGAGCAGTACTTC. V gene TRBV29-1 combines with J gene TRBJ2-7, with D possibly being TRBD1 (5 bases). V lost 4 bases and J 2 bases, leaving 9 bases between the germline ends. CDR3 length: 12 residues. Germline V gene lookup returns CDR1 SQVTM and CDR2 ANQGSEA.

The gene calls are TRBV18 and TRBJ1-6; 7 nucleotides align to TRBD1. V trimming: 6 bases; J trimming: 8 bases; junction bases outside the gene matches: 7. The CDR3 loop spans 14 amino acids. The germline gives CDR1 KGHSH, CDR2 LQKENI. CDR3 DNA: TGTGCCAGCTCGGCAGGGACAGAGTATTCACCCCTCCACTTT. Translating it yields CASSAGTEYSPLHF. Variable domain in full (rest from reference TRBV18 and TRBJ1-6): NAGVMQNPRHLVRRRGQEARLRCSPMKGHSHVYWYRQLPEEGLKFMVYLQKENIIDESGMPKERFSAEFPKEGPSILRIQQVVRGDSAAYFCASSAGTEYSPLHFGNGTRLTVT.

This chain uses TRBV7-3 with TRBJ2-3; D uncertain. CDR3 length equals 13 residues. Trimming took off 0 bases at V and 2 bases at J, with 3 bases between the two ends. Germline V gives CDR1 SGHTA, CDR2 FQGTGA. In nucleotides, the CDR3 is TGTGCCAGCAGCTTAACCCACACAGATACGCAGTATTTT. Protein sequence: CASSLTHTDTQYF. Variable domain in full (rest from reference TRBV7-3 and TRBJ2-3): GAGVSQTPSNKVTEKGKYVELRCDPISGHTALYWYRQSLGQGPEFLIYFQGTGAADDSGLPNDRFFAVRPEGSVSTLKIQRTERGDSAVYLCASSLTHTDTQYFGPGTRLTVL.

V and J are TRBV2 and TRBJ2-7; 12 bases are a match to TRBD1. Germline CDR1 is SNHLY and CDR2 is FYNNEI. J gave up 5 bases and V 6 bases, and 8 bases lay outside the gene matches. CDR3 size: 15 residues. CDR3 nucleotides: TGTGCCAGCAGCCAACAAGGGACAGGGGGCAACGAGCAGTACTTC. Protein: CASSQQGTGGNEQYF.

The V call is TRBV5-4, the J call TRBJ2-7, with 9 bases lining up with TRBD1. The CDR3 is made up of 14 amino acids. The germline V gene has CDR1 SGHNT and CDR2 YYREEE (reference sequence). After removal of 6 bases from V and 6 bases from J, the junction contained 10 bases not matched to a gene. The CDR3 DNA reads TGTGCCAGCACCCCGGACAGGGGATTTTCCGAGCAGTACTTC. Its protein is CASTPDRGFSEQYF.

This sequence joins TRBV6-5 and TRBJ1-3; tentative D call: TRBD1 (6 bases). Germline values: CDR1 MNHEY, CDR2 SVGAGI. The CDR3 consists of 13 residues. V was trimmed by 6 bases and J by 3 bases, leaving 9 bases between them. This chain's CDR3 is CASRQGLGNTIYF. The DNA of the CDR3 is TGTGCCAGCAGACAGGGTCTTGGAAACACCATATATTTT.

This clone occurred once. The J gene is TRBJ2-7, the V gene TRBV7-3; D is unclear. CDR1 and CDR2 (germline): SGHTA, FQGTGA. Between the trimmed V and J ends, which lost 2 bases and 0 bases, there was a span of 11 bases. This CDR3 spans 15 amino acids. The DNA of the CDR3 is TGTGCCAGCAGCTTATACACAGACGCCTCCTACGAGCAGTACTTC. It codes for CASSLYTDASYEQYF. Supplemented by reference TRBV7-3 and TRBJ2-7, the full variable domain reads GAGVSQTPSNKVTEKGKYVELRCDPISGHTALYWYRQSLGQGPEFLIYFQGTGAADDSGLPNDRFFAVRPEGSVSTLKIQRTERGDSAVYLCASSLYTDASYEQYFGPGTRLTVT.

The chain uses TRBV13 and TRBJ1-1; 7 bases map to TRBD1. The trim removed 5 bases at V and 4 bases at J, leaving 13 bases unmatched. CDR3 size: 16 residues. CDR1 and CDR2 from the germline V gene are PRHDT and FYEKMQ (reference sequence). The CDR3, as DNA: TGTGCCAGCAGCCGGGGACAGACAACTTGGGGCACTGAAGCTTTCTTT. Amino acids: CASSRGQTTWGTEAFF.

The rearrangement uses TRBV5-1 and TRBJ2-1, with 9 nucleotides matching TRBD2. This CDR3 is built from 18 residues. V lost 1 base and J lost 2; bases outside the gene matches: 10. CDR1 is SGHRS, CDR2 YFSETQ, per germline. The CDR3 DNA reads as TGCGCCAGCAGCTTGAGGGTAGCGGGGGCCTTACCCTACAATGAGCAGTTCTTC. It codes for CASSLRVAGALPYNEQFF.

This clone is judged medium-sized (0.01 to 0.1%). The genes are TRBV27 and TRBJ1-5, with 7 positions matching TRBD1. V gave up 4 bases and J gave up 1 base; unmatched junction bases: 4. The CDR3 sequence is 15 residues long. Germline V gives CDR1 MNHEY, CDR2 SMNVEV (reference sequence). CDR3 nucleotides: TGTGCCAGCAGTTGCCCGGGACAGAGCAATCAGCCCCAGCATTTT. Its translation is CASSCPGQSNQPQHF.

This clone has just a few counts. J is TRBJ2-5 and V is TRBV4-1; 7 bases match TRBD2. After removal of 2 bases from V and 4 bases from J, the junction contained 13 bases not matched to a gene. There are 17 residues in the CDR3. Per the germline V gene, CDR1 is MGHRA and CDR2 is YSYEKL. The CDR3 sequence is CASSQRVGRGTLETQYF. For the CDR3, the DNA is TGCGCCAGCAGCCAAAGGGTCGGGCGGGGGACGCTAGAGACCCAGTACTTC.

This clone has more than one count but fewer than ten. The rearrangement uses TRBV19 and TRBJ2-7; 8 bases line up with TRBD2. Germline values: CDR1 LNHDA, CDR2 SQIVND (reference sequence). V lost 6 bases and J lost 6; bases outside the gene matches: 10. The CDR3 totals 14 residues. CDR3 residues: CASRPDSGVSEQYF. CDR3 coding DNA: TGTGCCAGTAGGCCTGATAGCGGGGTTAGCGAGCAGTACTTC.

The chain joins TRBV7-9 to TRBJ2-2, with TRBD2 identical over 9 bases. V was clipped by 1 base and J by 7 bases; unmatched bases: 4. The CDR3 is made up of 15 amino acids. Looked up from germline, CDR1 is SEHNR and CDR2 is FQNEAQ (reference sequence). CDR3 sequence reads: CASSLVLAGYGELFF. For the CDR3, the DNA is TGTGCCAGCAGCTTAGTACTAGCGGGTTACGGGGAGCTGTTTTTT.

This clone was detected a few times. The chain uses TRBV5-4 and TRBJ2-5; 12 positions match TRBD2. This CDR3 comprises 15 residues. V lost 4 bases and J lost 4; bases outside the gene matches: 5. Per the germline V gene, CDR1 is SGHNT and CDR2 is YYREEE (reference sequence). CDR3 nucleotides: TGTGCCAGCAGCGCAATGACTAGCGGGGGAGAGACCCAGTACTTC. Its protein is CASSAMTSGGETQYF. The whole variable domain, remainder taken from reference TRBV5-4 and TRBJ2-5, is ETGVTQSPTHLIKTRGQQVTLRCSSQSGHNTVSWYQQALGQGPQFIFQYYREEENGRGNFPPRFSGLQFPNYSSELNVNALELDDSALYLCASSAMTSGGETQYFGPGTRLLVL.

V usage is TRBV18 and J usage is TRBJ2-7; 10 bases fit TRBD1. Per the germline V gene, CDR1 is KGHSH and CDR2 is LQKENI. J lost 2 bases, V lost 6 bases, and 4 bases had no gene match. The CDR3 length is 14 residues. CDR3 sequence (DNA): TGTGCCAGCTCCCGTGGACAGGGGGCCTACGAGCAGTACTTC. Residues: CASSRGQGAYEQYF.

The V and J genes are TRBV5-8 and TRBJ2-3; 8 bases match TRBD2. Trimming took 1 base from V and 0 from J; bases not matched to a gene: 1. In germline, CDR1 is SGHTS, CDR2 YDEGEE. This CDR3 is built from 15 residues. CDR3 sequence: CASSLTGGSTDTQYF. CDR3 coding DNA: TGTGCCAGCAGCTTGACGGGAGGGAGCACAGATACGCAGTATTTT.

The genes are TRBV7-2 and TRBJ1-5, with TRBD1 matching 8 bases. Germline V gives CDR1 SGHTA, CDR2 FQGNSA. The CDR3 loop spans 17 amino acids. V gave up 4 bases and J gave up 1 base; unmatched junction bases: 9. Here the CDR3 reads CASSYQQGVLSNQPQHF. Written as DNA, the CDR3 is TGTGCCAGCAGCTACCAACAGGGGGTGTTAAGCAATCAGCCCCAGCATTTT.

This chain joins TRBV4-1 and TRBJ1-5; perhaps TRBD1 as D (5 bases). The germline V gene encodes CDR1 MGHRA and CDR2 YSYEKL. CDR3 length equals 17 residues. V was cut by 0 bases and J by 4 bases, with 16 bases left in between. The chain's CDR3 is CASSQDAGSTYNQPQHF. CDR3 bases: TGCGCCAGCAGCCAAGATGCAGGGTCCACCTATAATCAGCCCCAGCATTTT.

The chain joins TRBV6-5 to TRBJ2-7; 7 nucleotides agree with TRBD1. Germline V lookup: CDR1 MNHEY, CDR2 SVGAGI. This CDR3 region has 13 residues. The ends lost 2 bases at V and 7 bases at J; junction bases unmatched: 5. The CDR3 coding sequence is TGTGCCAGCAGTTACATCGGGACAGATGAGCAGTACTTC. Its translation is CASSYIGTDEQYF.

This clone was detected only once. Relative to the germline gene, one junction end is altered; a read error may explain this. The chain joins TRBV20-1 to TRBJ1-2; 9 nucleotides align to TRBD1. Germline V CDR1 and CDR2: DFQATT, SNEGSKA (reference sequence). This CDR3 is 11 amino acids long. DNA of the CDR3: TGCAGTGCTAGGGTGGGACAGGGCCACTACTTC. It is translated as CSARVGQGHYF.

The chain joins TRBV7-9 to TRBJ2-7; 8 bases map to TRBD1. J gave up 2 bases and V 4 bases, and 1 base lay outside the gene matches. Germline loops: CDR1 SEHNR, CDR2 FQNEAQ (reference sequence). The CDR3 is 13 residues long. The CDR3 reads CASSWTGTYEQYF. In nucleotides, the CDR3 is TGTGCCAGCAGCTGGACAGGGACCTACGAGCAGTACTTC.

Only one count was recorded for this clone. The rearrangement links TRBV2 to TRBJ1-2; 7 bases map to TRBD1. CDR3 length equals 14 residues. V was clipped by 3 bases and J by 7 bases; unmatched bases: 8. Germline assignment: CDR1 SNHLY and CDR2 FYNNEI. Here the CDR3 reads CASSDFGGGRGYTF. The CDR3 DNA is TGTGCCAGCAGTGATTTCGGAGGGGGCCGTGGCTACACCTTC.

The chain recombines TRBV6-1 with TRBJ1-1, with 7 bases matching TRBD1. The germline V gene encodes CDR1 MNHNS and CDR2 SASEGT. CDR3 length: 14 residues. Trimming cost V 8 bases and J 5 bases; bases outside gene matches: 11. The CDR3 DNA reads TGTGCCAGCGTTAGCAGGCTCAGGGGGACTGAAGCTTTCTTT. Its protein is CASVSRLRGTEAFF.

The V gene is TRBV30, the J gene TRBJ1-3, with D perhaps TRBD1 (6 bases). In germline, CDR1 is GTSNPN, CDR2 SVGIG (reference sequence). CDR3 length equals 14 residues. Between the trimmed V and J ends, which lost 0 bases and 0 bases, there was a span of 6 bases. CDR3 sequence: CAWSVGGSGNTIYF. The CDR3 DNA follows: TGTGCCTGGAGTGTAGGGGGCTCTGGAAACACCATATATTTT.

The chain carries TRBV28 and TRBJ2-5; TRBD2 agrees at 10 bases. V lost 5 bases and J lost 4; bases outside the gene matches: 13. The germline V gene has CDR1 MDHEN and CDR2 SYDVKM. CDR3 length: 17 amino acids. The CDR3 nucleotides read TGTGCCAGCAGTACGACCTCCCTAGCGGGAGTCTTAGAGACCCAGTACTTC. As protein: CASSTTSLAGVLETQYF.

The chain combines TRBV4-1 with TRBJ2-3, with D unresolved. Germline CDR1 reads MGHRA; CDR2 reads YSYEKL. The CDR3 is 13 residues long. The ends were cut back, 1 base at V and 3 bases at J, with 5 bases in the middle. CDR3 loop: CASSQAVTDTQYF. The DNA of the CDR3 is TGCGCCAGCAGCCAAGCTGTTACAGATACGCAGTATTTT.

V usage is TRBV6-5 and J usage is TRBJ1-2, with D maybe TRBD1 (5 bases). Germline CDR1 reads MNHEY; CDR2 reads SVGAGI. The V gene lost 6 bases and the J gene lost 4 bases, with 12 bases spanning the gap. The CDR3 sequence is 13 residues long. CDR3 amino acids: CASRTGGSYGYTF. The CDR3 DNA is TGTGCCAGCAGAACGGGGGGTAGCTATGGCTACACCTTC.

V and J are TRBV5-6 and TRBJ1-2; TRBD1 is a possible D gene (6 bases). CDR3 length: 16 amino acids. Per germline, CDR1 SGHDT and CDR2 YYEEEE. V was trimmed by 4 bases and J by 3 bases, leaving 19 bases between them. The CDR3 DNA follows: TGTGCCAGCAGCGACACAGGGTCCCCTGATGACTATGGCTACACCTTC. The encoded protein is CASSDTGSPDDYGYTF.

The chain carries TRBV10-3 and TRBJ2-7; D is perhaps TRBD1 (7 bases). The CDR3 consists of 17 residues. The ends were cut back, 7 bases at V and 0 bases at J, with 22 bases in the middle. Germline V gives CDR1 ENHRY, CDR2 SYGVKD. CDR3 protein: CAITAVFSQGGSYEQYF. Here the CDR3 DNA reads TGTGCCATCACTGCCGTATTCTCTCAGGGGGGCTCCTACGAGCAGTACTTC.